This TCR beta chain was profiled in a study of blood T cells in healthy people across ages. The V end was cut by 5 bases, the J end by 2 bases, with 19 bases between. Germline CDR1 is SGHTA and CDR2 is FQGNSA. The CDR3 runs 17 residues. It was with a sample-barcoded 5' primer and a J-beta primer mix that a second PCR of roughly 7 to 12 cycles was run. A minimum of 2.5 million CDR3-containing paired-end reads was obtained for each sample. MiXCR was run by TCRdb on the 5' RACE reads, yielding one entry per CDR3 protein. The profile shows about 670,000 distinct CDR3 sequences, roughly half of them singletons.

The material sequenced was blood. This TCR was recovered from an elderly woman in good health. The V and J genes are TRBV7-2 and TRBJ2-4; perhaps TRBD2 as D (6 bases). Here the CDR3 DNA reads TGTGCCAGCAGCCGATCCGGGACGGAGGGGACCAAAAACATTCAGTACTTC. It translates to CASSRSGTEGTKNIQYF. The variable domain in full, with the rest retrieved from reference TRBV7-2 and TRBJ2-4, is GAGVSQSPSNKVTEKGKDVELRCDPISGHTALYWYRQSLGQGLEFLIYFQGNSAPDKSGLPSDRFSAERTGGSVSTLTIQRTQQEDSAVYLCASSRSGTEGTKNIQYFGAGTRLSVL.